This TCR beta chain was identified during a study of early T cells in non-severe SARS-CoV-2 infection. Whole-study context: The chains were unpaired, and the sequenced material was bulk RNA from unsorted whole blood. Study-wide findings and caveats: Matching with VDJdb favored anti-spike CD8 responses (missing private and CD4 specificities).

This clonotype has at least ten counts. The target antigen is unknown. Unique molecular identifier tags were affixed to discrete cDNA molecules. Each CDR3 protein is one row after TCRdb ran MiXCR on the 5' RACE reads. The data show 32,000 or so distinct CDR3 sequences, with 5% seen just once and roughly 13% held by the top ten. CDR3 length: 13 residues. Trimming left V 3 bases short and J 7 bases short, with 12 bases between. Germline V gene lookup returns CDR1 DFQATT and CDR2 SNEGSKA (reference sequence). Source material: whole blood. V is TRBV20-1 and J is TRBJ1-4; D is unresolved. This TCR was recovered from an adult who was a healthcare worker with PCR-confirmed SARS-CoV-2 infection or an uninfected control (not recorded which). CDR3 residues: CSASPGRGEKLFF. Written as DNA, the CDR3 is TGCAGTGCTAGCCCCGGACGGGGTGAAAAACTGTTTTTT.